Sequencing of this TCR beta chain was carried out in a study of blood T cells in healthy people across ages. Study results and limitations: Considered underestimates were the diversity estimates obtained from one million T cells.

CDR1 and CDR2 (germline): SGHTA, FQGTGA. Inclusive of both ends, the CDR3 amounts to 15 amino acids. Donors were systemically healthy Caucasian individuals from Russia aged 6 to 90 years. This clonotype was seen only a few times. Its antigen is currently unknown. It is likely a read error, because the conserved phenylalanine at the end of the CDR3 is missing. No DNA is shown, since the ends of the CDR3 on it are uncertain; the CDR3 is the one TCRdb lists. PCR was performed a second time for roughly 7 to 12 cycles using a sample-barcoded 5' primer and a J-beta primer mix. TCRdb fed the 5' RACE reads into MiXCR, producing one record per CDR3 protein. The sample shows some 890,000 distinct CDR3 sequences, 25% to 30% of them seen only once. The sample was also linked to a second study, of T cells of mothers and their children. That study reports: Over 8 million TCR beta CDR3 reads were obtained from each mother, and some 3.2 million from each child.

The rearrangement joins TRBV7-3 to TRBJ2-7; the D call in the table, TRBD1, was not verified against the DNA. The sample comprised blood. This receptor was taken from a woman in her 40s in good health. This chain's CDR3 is CASSLKRAGGLRAVL.